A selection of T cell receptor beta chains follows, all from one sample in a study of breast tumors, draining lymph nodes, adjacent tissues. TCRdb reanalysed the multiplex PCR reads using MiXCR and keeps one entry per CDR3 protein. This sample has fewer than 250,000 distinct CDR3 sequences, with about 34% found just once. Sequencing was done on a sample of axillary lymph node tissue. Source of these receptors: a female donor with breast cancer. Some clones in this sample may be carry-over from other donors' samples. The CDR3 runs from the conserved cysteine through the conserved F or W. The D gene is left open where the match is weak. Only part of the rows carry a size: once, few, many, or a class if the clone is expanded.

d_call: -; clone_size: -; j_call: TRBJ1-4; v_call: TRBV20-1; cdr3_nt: TGCAGTGCTAGAGGGCGGCGGTTTAATGAAAAACTGCTTTTT; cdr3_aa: CSARGRRFNEKLLF
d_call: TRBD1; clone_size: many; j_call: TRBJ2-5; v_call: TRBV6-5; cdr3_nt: TGTGCCAGCCGGGACAGGGGGTACCAAGAGACCCAGTACTTC; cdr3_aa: CASRDRGYQETQYF
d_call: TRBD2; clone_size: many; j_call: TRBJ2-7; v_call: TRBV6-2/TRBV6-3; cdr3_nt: TGTGCCAGCAGGACTAGCACGTCCTACGAGCAGTACTTC; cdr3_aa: CASRTSTSYEQYF
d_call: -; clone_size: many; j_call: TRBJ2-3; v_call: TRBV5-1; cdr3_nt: TGCGCCAGCAGCTTGCCCCAACCTGGGAAAAGGGATACGCAGTATTTT; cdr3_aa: CASSLPQPGKRDTQYF
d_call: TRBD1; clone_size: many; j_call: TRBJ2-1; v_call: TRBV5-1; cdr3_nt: TGCGCCAGCAGCGAGGGACAGGGGAGTTACAATGAGCAGTTCTTC; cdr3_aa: CASSEGQGSYNEQFF
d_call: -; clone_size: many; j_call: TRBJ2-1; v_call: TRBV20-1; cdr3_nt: TGCAGTGCTAGGGCGGGGAGAGGGGGTAATGAGCAGTTCTTC; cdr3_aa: CSARAGRGGNEQFF
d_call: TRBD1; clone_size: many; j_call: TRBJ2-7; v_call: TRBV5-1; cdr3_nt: TGCGCCAGTGCCCTGCGAGGGACAGGGAGGACCGGCTCCTACGAGCAGTACTTC; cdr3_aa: CASALRGTGRTGSYEQYF
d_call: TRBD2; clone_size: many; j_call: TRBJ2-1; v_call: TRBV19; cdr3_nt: TGTGCCAGTAGTTCTAGCGGGATAATTGACAATGAGCAGTTCTTC; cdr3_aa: CASSSSGIIDNEQFF
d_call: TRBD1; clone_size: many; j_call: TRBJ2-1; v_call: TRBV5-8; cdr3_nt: TGTGCCAGCAGCGGACAGGGCCCATACAATGAGCAGTTCTTC; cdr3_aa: CASSGQGPYNEQFF
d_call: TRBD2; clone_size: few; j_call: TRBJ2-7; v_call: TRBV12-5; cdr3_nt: TGTGCTAGTGGTTTCCCTGGACTAGCGACCTCCTACGAGCAGTACTTC; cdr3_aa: CASGFPGLATSYEQYF
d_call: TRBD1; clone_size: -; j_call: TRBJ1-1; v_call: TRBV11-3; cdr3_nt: TGTGCCAGCAGCTTTTCGACAGGGGAAGAAGCTTTCTTT; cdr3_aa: CASSFSTGEEAFF
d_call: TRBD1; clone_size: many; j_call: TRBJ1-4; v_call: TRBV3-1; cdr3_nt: TGTGCCAGCAGCCGCGGACAGGGTTTAAATGAAAAACTGTTTTTT; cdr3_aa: CASSRGQGLNEKLFF
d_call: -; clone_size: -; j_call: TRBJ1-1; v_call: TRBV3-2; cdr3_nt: TGTGCCAGCAGCCCCCACGCTACAGGGTTCACTGAAGCTTTCTTT; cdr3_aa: CASSPHATGFTEAFF
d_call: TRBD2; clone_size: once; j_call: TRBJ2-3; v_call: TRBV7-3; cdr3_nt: TGTGCCAGCAGCCCCAGACTAGCGACGCAGTATTTT; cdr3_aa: CASSPRLATQYF
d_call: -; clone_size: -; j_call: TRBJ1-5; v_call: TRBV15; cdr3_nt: TGTGCCACCAGCAGCTTAGACAATCAGCCCCAGCATTTT; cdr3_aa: CATSSLDNQPQHF
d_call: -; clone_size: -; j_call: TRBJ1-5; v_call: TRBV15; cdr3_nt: -; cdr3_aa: CATSQGQGNEKLFFGSGTQHF
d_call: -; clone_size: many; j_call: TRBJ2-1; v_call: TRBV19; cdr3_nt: TGTGCCAGTAGTATAGTGACAGATACAAATGAGCAGTTCTTC; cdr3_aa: CASSIVTDTNEQFF
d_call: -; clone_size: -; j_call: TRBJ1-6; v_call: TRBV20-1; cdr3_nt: TGCAGTGCTAAAGATGGGCAGGGGACGAATTCACCCCTCCACTTT; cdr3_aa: CSAKDGQGTNSPLHF
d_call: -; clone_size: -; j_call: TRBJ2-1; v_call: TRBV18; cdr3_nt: TGTGCCAGCTCACTAGGGGCAGGGCAAATCAATGAGCAGTTATTC; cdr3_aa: CASSLGAGQINEQLF
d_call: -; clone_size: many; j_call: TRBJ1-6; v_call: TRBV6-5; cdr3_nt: TGTGCCAGCAGTTACGGGGGGTCACCCCTCCACTTT; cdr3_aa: CASSYGGSPLHF
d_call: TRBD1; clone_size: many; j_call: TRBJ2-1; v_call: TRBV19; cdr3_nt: TGTGCCAGTAGTATCGTAGGCGGGACAGGTCACAATGAGCAGTTCTTC; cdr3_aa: CASSIVGGTGHNEQFF
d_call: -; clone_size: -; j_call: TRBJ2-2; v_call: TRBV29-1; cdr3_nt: TGCAGCGTTGTGGGTAGCGGGGAGCTGTTTTTT; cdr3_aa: CSVVGSGELFF
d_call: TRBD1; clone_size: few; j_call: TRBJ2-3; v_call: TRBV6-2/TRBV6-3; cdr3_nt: TGTGCCAGCAGTCAACCCGGGACAGGGAGGGGTACGCAGTATTTT; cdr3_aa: CASSQPGTGRGTQYF
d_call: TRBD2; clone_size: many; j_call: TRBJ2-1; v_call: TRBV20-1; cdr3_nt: TGCAGTGCTAGAGGGGGCGGGAGACTCTCCTACAATGAGCAGTTCTTC; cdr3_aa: CSARGGGRLSYNEQFF
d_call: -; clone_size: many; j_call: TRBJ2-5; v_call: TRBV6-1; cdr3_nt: TGTGCCAGCAGTCGCGCAGGGCCTCCAGAGACCCAGTACTTC; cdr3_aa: CASSRAGPPETQYF
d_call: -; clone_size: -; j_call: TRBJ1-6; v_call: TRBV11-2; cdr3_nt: TGCGCCAGCAGCTTAGCGATTTTCAGGGGAACCAATTCACCCCCCCACTTT; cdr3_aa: CASSLAIFRGTNSPPHF
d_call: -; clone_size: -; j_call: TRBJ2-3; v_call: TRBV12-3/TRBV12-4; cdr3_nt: TGTGCCAGCAGTTTCTCCCTACCCTATACGCAGTATTTT; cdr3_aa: CASSFSLPYTQYF
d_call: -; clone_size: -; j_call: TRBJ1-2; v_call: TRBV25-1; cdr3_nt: TGTGCCAGCAGGCCGACAGAAAACTATGGCTACACCTTC; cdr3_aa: CASRPTENYGYTF
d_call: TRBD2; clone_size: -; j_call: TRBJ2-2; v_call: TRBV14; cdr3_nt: TGTGCCAGCAGCGGACTAGCGGGGAACTGGTACACCGGGGAGCTGTTTTTT; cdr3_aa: CASSGLAGNWYTGELFF
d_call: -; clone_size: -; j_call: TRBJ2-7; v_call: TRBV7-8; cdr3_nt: TGTGCCAGCAGCTCTAAGAGGTTTGAGCAGTACTTC; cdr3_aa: CASSSKRFEQYF
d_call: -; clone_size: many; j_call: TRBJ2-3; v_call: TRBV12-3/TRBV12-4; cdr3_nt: TGTGCCAGCAGTTTAGCGCGCCTCAGAGGGCGGCCAGATACGCAGTATTTT; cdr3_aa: CASSLARLRGRPDTQYF
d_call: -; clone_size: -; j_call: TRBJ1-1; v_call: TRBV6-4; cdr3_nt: TGTGCCAGCTCAAGGACGGAGGACACTGAAGCTTTCTTT; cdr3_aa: CASSRTEDTEAFF
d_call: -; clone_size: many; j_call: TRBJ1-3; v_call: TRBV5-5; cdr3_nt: TGTGCCAGCAGCTTGCGAGGGAGCTCTGGAAACACCATATATTTT; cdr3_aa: CASSLRGSSGNTIYF
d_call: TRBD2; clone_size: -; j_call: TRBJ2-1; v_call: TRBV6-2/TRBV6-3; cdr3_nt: TGTGCCAGCAGTCACTCCTCACGACTAGCGGGACAGTTCTTC; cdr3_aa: CASSHSSRLAGQFF
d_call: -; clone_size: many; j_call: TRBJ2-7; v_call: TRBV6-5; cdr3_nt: TGTGCCAGCAGTCACTCGCGTCCCCCCTACGAGCAGTACTTC; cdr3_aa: CASSHSRPPYEQYF
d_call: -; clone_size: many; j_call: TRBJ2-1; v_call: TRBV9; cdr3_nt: TGTGCCAGCAGCGTAGAGGACGACCCCTACAATGAGCAGTTCTTC; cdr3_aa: CASSVEDDPYNEQFF
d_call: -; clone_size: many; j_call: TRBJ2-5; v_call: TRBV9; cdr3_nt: TGTGCCAGCAGCGTAAACGCGGAGACCCAGTACTTC; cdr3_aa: CASSVNAETQYF
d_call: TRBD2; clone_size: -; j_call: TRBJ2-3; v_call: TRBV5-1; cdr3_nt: TGCGCCAGCAGCTTAGCTAGCGGTAGCACAGATACGCAGTATTTT; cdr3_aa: CASSLASGSTDTQYF
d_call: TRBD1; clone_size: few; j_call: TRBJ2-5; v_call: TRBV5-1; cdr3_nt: TGCGCCAGCAGCCGATCGACAGGGAAAAGAGAGACCCAGTACTTC; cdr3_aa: CASSRSTGKRETQYF
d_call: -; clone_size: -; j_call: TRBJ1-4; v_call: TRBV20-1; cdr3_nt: TGCAGTGTTACAGACCATGGACGTCACCGGGAAAAACTGTTTTTT; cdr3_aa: CSVTDHGRHREKLFF
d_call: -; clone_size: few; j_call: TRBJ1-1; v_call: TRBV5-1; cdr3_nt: TGCGCCAGCAGCTTGCAGTGGGGGGGCACTGAAGCTTTCTTT; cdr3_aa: CASSLQWGGTEAFF
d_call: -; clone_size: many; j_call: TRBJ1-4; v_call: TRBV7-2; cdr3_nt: TGTGCCAGCAGCTTAGAGGTATCTAATGAAAAACTGTTTTTT; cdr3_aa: CASSLEVSNEKLFF
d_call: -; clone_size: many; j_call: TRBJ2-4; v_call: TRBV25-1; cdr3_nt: TGTGCCAGCGCCACAGGACCAGAAGCCAAAAACATTCAGTACTTC; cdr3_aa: CASATGPEAKNIQYF